Sequencing of this TCR beta chain was carried out in a study of OX40 agonist ivuxolimab in advanced cancers. A note on this clone: The target antigen is unknown.

TCRdb keeps only in-frame clones here, not all; method: immunoSEQ multiplex PCR. Among 75,000 to 95,000 clones listed, over 75% were seen once. Germline V gene lookup returns CDR1 LNHDA and CDR2 SQIVND (reference sequence). The CDR3 runs 17 residues. V gave up 3 bases and J gave up 3 bases, with 15 bases separating them. Study-wide findings and caveats: Expanded peripheral T cell antigen specificity was not determined.

The clonotype originates from an adult with an advanced solid tumor such as melanoma, head and neck, liver or kidney cancer. This material consisted of CD4+ or CD8+ T cells sorted from blood, taken in a trial of the OX40 agonist ivuxolimab. The genes are TRBV19 and TRBJ2-6; TRBD1 might be the D (6 bases). In DNA, the CDR3 is TGTGCCAGTAGTATCGGGGCAGGGGTGATTGGGGCCAACGTCCTGACTTTC. Protein sequence: CASSIGAGVIGANVLTF.